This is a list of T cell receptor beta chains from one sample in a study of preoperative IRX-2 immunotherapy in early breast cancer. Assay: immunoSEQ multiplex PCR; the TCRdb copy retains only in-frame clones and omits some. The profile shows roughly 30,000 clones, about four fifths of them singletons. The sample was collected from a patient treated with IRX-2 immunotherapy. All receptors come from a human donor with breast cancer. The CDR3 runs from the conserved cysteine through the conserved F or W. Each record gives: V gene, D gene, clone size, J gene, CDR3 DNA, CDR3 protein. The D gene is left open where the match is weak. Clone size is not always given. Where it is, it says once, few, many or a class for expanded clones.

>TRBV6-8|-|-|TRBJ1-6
TGTGCCAGCAGTATATACAGGGAACCCTACTCACCCCTCCACTTT
CASSIYREPYSPLHF
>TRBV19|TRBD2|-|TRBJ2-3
TGTGCCAGTAGTACCTTACTAGCGGGGGTAGGCGAGGGCACAGATACGCAGTATTTT
CASSTLLAGVGEGTDTQYF
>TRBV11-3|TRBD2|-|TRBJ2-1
TGTGCCAGCAGCCACTTAACGGGAGGGCCTCCTGAGCAGTTCTTC
CASSHLTGGPPEQFF
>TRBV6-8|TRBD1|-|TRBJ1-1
TGTGCCAGCAGTTACTCGGGACAGGGAACGACTGAAGCTTTCTTT
CASSYSGQGTTEAFF
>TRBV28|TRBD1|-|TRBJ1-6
TGTGCCAGCAGTCCCTCGTGGACAGGTGGGAATTCACCCCTCCACTTT
CASSPSWTGGNSPLHF
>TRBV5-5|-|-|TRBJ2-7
TGTGCCAGCAGCAGGGAAGGGGACGGGTTGGCAAACGAGCAGTACTTC
CASSREGDGLANEQYF
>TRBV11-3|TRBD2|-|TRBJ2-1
TGTGCCAGCAGCTCGACTAGCGGGAGCCCCCGGCAGTTCTTC
CASSSTSGSPRQFF
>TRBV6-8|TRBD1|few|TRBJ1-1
TGTGCCAGCAGTACGGGACAGGGTTTGAATGAAGCTTTCTTT
CASSTGQGLNEAFF
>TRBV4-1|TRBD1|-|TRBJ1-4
TGCGCCAGCAGCCAACAGACAGGGGTTGGTGAAAAACTGTTTTTT
CASSQQTGVGEKLFF
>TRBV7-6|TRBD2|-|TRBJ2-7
TGTGCCAGCAGCGACCGTCGGGGGGGTCAGAACGAGCAGTACTTC
CASSDRRGGQNEQYF
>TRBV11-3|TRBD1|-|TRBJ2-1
TGTGCCAGCAGCATCGACAGGGTCGGCAATGAGCAGTTCTTC
CASSIDRVGNEQFF
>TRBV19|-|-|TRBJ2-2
TGTGCCAGTAGTATGGGGACCGGGAGTGGCACCGGGGAGCTGTTTTTT
CASSMGTGSGTGELFF
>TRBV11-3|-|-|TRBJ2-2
TGTGCCAGCAGCTTGGCCGGGACTTCAAACACCGGGGAGCTGTTTTTT
CASSLAGTSNTGELFF
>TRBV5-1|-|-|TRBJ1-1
TGCGCCAGCAGCTTGGAGTTGGGGGCTCTCACTGAAGCTTTCTTT
CASSLELGALTEAFF
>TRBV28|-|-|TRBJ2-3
TGTGCCAGCAGTCCCCCGGGGGCCGACACAGATACGCAGTATTTT
CASSPPGADTDTQYF
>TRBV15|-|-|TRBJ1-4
TGTGCCACCAGCAGCCCAAAGGACGCTAATGAAAAACTGTTTTTT
CATSSPKDANEKLFF
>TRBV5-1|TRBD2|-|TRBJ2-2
TGCGCTCACTGCGGACTAGCGGGGCCGAACACCGGGGAGCTGTTTTTT
CAHCGLAGPNTGELFF
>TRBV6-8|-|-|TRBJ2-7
TGTGCCAGCAGTTACTCGAGGGTCAACCCCGACTCCTACGAGCAGTACTTC
CASSYSRVNPDSYEQYF
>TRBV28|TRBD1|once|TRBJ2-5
TGTGCCAGCAGTTTACTTGGCAGGGGGCAAGAGACCCAGTACTTC
CASSLLGRGQETQYF
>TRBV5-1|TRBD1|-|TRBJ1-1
TGCGCCAGCAGACCTAGGGGGCAGGGCACTGAAGCTTTCTTT
CASRPRGQGTEAFF
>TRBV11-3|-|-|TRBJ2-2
TGTGCCAGCAGCTTAGTAGATCCGAACACCGGGGAGCTGTTTTTT
CASSLVDPNTGELFF
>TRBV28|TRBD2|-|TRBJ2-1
TGTGCCAGCAGGTCTAGCGGGTTTAGCTCCTACAATGAGCAGTTCTTC
CASRSSGFSSYNEQFF
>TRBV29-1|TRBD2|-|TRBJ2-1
TGCAGCGTTGAAGGGAGTAGCGGGAGTTTTTACTCCTACAATGAGCAGTTCTTC
CSVEGSSGSFYSYNEQFF
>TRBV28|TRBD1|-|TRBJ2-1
TGTGCCAGCAGTTCCCCCCCAAGGGGGCGAGGTAATGAGCAGTTCTTC
CASSSPPRGRGNEQFF
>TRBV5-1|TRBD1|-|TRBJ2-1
TGCGCCAGCAGCATGGGACAGGGGCCCCTCTCCTACAATGAGCAGTTCTTC
CASSMGQGPLSYNEQFF
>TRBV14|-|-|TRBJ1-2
TGTGCCAGCAGCCGTCAGGGGTATGGCTACACCTTC
CASSRQGYGYTF
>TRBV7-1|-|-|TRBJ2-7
TGTGCCAGCAGTTTGGTGGGAATAGCCTACGAGCAGTACTTC
CASSLVGIAYEQYF
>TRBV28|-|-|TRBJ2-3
TGTGCCAGCAGTTTAGGACCCACGTCGGCTGATCCAGATACGCAGTATTTT
CASSLGPTSADPDTQYF
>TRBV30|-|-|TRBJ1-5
TGTGCCTGGAGTTGGGGACGGGACAATCAGCCCCAGCATTTT
CAWSWGRDNQPQHF
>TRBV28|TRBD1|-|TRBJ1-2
TGTGCCAGTCGGGGACAGGGTAGAGATGGCTACACCTTC
CASRGQGRDGYTF
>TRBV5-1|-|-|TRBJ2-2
TGCGCCAGCAGCTTGCTAGGTAGCCCCGGGGAGCTGTTTTTT
CASSLLGSPGELFF
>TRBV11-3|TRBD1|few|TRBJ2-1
TGTGCCAGCAGCTTCGGACAGGGCCCGGGCAATGAGCAGTTCTTC
CASSFGQGPGNEQFF
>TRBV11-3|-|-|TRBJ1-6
TGTGCCAGCAGCTTCAGGGGCTCCTATAATTCACCCCTCCACTTT
CASSFRGSYNSPLHF
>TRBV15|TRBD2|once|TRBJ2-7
TGTGCCACCAGCAGAAGACTAGCGGGGAGTTACGAGCAGTACTTC
CATSRRLAGSYEQYF
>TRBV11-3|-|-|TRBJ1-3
TGTGCCAGCAGCTTGTGGCCCTCTGGAAACACCATATATTTT
CASSLWPSGNTIYF
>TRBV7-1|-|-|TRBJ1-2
TGTGCCAGCAGCCTGAATTACGGTAATGGCTACACCTTC
CASSLNYGNGYTF
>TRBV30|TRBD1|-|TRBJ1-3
TGTGCCTGGAGTGTACAGGGGAGTGGTGGAAACACCATATATTTT
CAWSVQGSGGNTIYF
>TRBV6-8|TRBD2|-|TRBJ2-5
TGTGCCAGCAGAGCGGGACCTAGTGGAGAGACCCAGTACTTC
CASRAGPSGETQYF
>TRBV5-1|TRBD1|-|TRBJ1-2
TGCGCCAGCAGCTTGTGGAGGCAGGGGGCCAACTATGGCTACACCTTC
CASSLWRQGANYGYTF
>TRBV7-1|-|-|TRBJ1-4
TGTGCCAGCAGCTTCACGACTGGGTTCTTGGACGAAAAACTGTTTTTT
CASSFTTGFLDEKLFF
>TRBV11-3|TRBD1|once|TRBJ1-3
TGTGCCAGCAGCCAAACAGGGGGTGTCTCTGGAAACACCATATATTTT
CASSQTGGVSGNTIYF
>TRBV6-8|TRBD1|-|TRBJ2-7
TGTGCCAGCACCGTCGACAGGGCCCCCTACGAGCAGTACTTC
CASTVDRAPYEQYF
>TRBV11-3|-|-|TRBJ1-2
TGTGCCAGCAGCTTAGATGCAGGGGCGCAGGACTATGGCTACACCTTC
CASSLDAGAQDYGYTF
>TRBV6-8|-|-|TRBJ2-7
TGTGCCAGCAGTATAGGACCGACCACCACCTACGAGCAGTACTTC
CASSIGPTTTYEQYF
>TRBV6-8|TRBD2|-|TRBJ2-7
TGTGCCAGCAGTTTTTTACTAGCGGGTATCGAGCAGTACTTC
CASSFLLAGIEQYF
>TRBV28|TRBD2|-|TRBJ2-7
TGTGCCAGCATCGCTAGCGGGGGGGCCTACTACGAGCAGTACTTC
CASIASGGAYYEQYF
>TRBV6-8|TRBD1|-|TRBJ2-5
TGTGCCAGCCGGGACAGGGGGAGGGAGACCCAGTACTTC
CASRDRGRETQYF
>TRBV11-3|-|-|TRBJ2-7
TGTGCCAGCAGCCCCGAATGGGCAGCCTACGAGCAGTACTTC
CASSPEWAAYEQYF
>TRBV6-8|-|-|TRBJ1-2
TGTGCCATCAGGAGGCAGGATTTCGATGGCTACACCTTC
CAIRRQDFDGYTF
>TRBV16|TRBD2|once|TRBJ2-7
TGTGCCAGCAGCCAAGGTGGCGGGGGGGCGACCCTCGAGCAGTACTTC
CASSQGGGGATLEQYF
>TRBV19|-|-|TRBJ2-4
TGTGCCAGTAGTTATCCCGATTTCAAAAACATTCAGTACTTC
CASSYPDFKNIQYF
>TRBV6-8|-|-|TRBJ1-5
TGTGCCAGCAGTTCCAGCTTTAATCAGCCCCAGCATTTT
CASSSSFNQPQHF
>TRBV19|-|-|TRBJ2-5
TGTGCCAGTAGCCCCTCAAGGGGAGGAGAGACCCAGTACTTC
CASSPSRGGETQYF
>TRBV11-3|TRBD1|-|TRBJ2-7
TGTGCCAGCAGCGGGGAGACAGGGTTGTACGAGCAGTACTTC
CASSGETGLYEQYF
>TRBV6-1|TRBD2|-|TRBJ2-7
TGTGCCAGCAGTGAAGCTTCCACGGTAGCGGGTTCCCCGTACGAGCAGTACTTC
CASSEASTVAGSPYEQYF